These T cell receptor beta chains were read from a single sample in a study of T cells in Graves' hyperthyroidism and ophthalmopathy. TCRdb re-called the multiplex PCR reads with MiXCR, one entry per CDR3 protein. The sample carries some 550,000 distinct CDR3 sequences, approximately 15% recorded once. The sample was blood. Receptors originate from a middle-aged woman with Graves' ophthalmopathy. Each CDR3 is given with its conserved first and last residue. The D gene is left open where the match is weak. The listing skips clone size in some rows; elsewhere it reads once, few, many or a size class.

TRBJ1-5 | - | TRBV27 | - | CASNPLGGNQPQHF | TGTGCCAGCAACCCCTTGGGGGGCAATCAGCCCCAGCATTTT
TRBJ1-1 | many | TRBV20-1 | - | CSARSVGQLTEAFF | TGCAGTGCTAGATCGGTAGGACAGCTCACTGAAGCTTTCTTT
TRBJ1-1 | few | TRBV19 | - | CASSTQGLNTEAFF | TGTGCCAGTAGTACCCAGGGGCTGAACACTGAAGCTTTCTTT
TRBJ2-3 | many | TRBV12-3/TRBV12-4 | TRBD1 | CASSLVTGVETDTQYF | TGTGCCAGCAGTTTAGTGACAGGGGTGGAGACAGATACGCAGTATTTT
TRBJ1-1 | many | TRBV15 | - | CATSRAGVNTEAFF | TGTGCCACCAGCAGAGCCGGGGTGAACACTGAAGCTTTCTTT
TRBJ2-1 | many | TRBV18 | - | CASSPRADSYNEQFF | TGTGCCAGCTCACCTCGGGCCGACAGCTACAATGAGCAGTTCTTC
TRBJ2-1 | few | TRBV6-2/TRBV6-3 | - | CASSYRRANIYNEQFF | TGTGCCAGCAGTTACAGAAGAGCGAATATTTACAATGAACAGTTCTTC
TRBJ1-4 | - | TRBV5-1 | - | CASSLERGPNEKLFF | TGCGCCAGCAGCTTGGAGAGGGGTCCCAATGAAAAACTGTTTTTT
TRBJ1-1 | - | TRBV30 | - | CAWSVGVGARTEAFF | TGTGCCTGGAGTGTCGGGGTGGGGGCGCGCACTGAAGCTTTCTTT
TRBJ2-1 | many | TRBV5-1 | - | CASSGPGASNNEQFF | TGCGCCAGCAGCGGACCGGGAGCATCTAACAATGAGCAGTTCTTC
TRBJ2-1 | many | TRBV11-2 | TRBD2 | CASSRIAGSYNEQFF | TGTGCCAGCAGCCGCATAGCGGGCTCCTACAATGAGCAGTTCTTC
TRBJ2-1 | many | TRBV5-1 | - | CASSGTGSYNEQFF | TGCGCCAGCAGCGGGACTGGTTCCTACAATGAGCAGTTCTTC
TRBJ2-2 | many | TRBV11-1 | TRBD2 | CASSLGGVAGAGELFF | TGTGCCAGCAGCTTAGGAGGAGTAGCGGGGGCCGGGGAGCTGTTTTTT
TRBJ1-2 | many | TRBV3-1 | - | CASSHDDRNYGYTF | TGTGCCAGCAGCCACGATGACAGGAACTATGGCTACACCTTC
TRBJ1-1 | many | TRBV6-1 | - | CASSHTPQFRTTEAFF | TGTGCCAGCAGCCACACTCCCCAATTTCGGACCACTGAAGCTTTCTTT
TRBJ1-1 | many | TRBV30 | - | CACRVRDHEAFF | TGTGCCTGTAGGGTCAGGGACCATGAAGCTTTCTTT
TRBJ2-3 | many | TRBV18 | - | CASSPPGGGSDTQYF | TGTGCCAGCTCACCACCGGGCGGGGGCTCAGATACGCAGTATTTT
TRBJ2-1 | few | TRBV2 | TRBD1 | CASSEVTGQPYNEQFF | TGTGCCAGCAGTGAAGTTACGGGACAGCCCTACAATGAGCAGTTCTTC
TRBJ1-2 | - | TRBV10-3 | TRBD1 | CAISESIVKGQAYGYTF | TGTGCCATCAGTGAGTCGATTGTTAAGGGACAGGCGTATGGCTACACCTTC
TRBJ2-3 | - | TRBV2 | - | CASSDQGNPTDTQYF | TGTGCCAGCAGCGACCAGGGGAACCCCACAGATACGCAGTATTTT
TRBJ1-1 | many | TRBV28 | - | CASEGFLHTEAFF | TGTGCAAGCGAGGGATTTTTGCACACTGAAGCTTTCTTT
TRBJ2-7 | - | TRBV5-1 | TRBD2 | CASSLGRYREGYEQYF | TGCGCCAGCAGCTTGGGCCGATATCGGGAGGGCTACGAGCAGTACTTC
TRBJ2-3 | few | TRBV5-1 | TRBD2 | CASSLRLAVTSTDTQYF | TGCGCCAGCAGCTTGCGACTAGCCGTAACAAGCACAGATACGCAGTATTTT
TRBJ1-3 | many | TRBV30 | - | CAWSSVRGGNTIYF | TGTGCCTGGAGCAGCGTCCGGGGTGGAAACACCATATATTTT
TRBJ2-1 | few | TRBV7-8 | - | CAGSVTGYSNEQFF | TGTGCCGGCAGCGTAACAGGATACAGCAATGAGCAGTTCTTC
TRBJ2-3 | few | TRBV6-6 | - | CASSYSIDTQYF | TGTGCCAGCAGTTACTCGATAGATACGCAGTATTTT
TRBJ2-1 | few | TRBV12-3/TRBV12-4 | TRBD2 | CASSTPGVAGYNEQFF | TGTGCCAGCAGCACCCCCGGGGTAGCGGGGTACAATGAGCAGTTCTTC
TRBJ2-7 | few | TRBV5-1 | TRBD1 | CASSNLGQGQNTEQYF | TGCGCCAGCAGCAACCTTGGACAGGGGCAAAATACCGAGCAGTACTTC
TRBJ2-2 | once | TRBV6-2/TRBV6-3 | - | CASRGDGGTNTGELFF | TGTGCCAGCAGGGGGGACGGCGGGACGAACACCGGGGAGCTGTTTTTT
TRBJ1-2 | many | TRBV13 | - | CASSTGTDYGYTF | TGTGCCAGCAGCACCGGGACGGACTATGGCTACACCTTC
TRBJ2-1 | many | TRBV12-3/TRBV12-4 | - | CASGRTITYNEQFF | TGTGCCAGCGGTAGGACAATCACCTACAATGAGCAGTTCTTC
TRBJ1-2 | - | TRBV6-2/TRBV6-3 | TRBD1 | CASTRDSYGYTF | TGTGCCAGCACTCGGGACAGCTATGGCTACACCTTC
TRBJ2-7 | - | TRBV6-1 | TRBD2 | CASSGGLAGVYYEQYF | TGTGCCAGCAGTGGGGGACTAGCGGGAGTCTACTACGAGCAGTACTTC
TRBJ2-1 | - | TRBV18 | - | CASSPRKGGNTYNEQFF | TGTGCCAGCTCACCCAGGAAGGGCGGGAATACCTACAATGAGCAGTTCTTC
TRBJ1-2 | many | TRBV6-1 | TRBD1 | CASSLGTGGNGYTF | TGTGCCAGCAGCCTTGGGACAGGGGGCAATGGCTACACCTTC
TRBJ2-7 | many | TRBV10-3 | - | CAHRAGEGGEQYF | TGTGCCCACCGAGCCGGCGAAGGGGGTGAGCAGTACTTC
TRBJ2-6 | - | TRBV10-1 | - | CASSDDGTSGANVLTF | TGCGCCAGCAGTGATGACGGGACCTCTGGGGCCAACGTCCTGACTTTC
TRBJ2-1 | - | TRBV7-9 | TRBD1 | CASSSTGARGNEQFF | TGTGCCAGCAGCTCCACAGGGGCGCGAGGCAATGAGCAGTTCTTC
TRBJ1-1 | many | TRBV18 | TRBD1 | CASSTGENTEAFF | TGTGCCAGCTCAACAGGGGAGAACACTGAAGCTTTCTTT
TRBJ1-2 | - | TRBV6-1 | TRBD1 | CASKGATGPLGGYTF | TGTGCCAGCAAGGGGGCGACAGGCCCCTTGGGAGGCTACACCTTC
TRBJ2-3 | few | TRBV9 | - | CASSVAQDTQYF | TGTGCCAGCAGCGTAGCCCAGGATACGCAGTATTTT
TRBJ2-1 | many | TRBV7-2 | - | CASSPFPATNNEQFF | TGTGCCAGCAGCCCCTTCCCGGCAACGAACAATGAGCAGTTCTTC
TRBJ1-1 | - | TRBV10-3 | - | CAISGTPGNTEAFF | TGTGCCATCTCCGGGACACCCGGGAACACTGAAGCTTTCTTT
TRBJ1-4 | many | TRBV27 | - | CASSSNYWTAGEKLFF | TGTGCCAGCAGTTCAAATTATTGGACAGCGGGGGAAAAACTGTTTTTT
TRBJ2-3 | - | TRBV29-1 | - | CSVTPYMSDTQYF | TGCAGCGTTACGCCGTATATGTCAGATACGCAGTATTTT
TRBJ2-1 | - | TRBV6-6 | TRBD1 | CASSYSTPRATGVNNEQFF | TGTGCCAGCAGTTACTCAACACCGCGCGCGACAGGGGTTAACAATGAGCAGTTCTTC
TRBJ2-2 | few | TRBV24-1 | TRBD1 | CATSDPGQGGIAGELFF | TGTGCCACCAGTGATCCCGGACAGGGGGGTATCGCCGGGGAGCTGTTTTTT
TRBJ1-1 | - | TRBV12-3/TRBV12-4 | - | CAGSTLTQNTEAFF | TGTGCCGGCTCAACCCTCACACAGAACACTGAAGCTTTCTTT